The sequence of this T cell receptor (beta chain) was determined in a study of T-cell reconstitution after alpha-beta-depleted transplantation in children. As it was prepared, the TCRbeta library received unique molecular identifiers. MiXCR was run by TCRdb on the PCR reads, yielding one entry per CDR3 protein. The repertoire holds roughly 500,000 distinct CDR3 sequences, around a third seen once, with around 2.5% in the top ten. This receptor was obtained from a human donor who donated a stem cell graft to a child with aplastic anemia. Sequenced material: PBMCs from the stem cell graft donor, taken from the stem cell graft.

CDR3 coding DNA: TGTGCCGGCCCTTACATAGACAACAATGAGCAGTTCTTC. It specifies CAGPYIDNNEQFF. The rearrangement links TRBV6-2 or TRBV6-3 to TRBJ2-1; the D is unclear. This CDR3 is 13 amino acids long. Trimming took 11 bases from V and 5 from J, leaving 16 bases between them. The germline V gene has CDR1 MNHEY and CDR2 SVGEGT.